This T cell receptor beta chain was sequenced in a study of blood T cell repertoires in COVID-19. Original analysis: How many nucleated cells were present was estimated from reference gene primer amplification. The assay was immunoSEQ multiplex PCR, and TCRdb's table has in-frame clones only and misses some. The V and J calls and the clone size are those of that table, but D and trimming were determined from the DNA. The profile shows approximately 300,000 clones, 90% of them singletons. While infection was still active, Seattle patients were enrolled and then followed longitudinally. The source of this sequence is a woman aged 25 to 39 with COVID-19, enrolled during active disease. The specimen was peripheral blood.

The CDR3 region is CASSVGQSNSGNTIYF. CDR3 coding DNA: TGCGCCAGCAGCGTGGGACAGAGCAACTCTGGAAACACCATATATTTT. The chain combines TRBV5-1 with TRBJ1-3; 7 bases line up with TRBD1. The germline gives CDR1 SGHRS, CDR2 YFSETQ. CDR3 length equals 16 residues. V shed 4 bases, J shed 0 bases, and the junction held 7 bases outside the gene matches.